The 23 T cell receptor beta chains reported below all come from one sample, sequenced in a study of T cells in Graves' hyperthyroidism and ophthalmopathy. TCR beta CDR3 sequences were amplified from RNA transcripts. HTBI primers were employed in a first-round RT-PCR of the TCR CDR3. TCRdb reanalysed the multiplex PCR reads using MiXCR and keeps one entry per CDR3 protein. Here the sample spans about half a million distinct CDR3 sequences, more than 15% being singletons. The source material was blood. These receptors were obtained from a woman between 25 and 40 years old with Graves' ophthalmopathy.

This clonotype came up many times. The rearrangement uses TRBV9 and TRBJ1-3; D unresolved. Germline V gene lookup returns CDR1 SGDLS and CDR2 YYNGEE. Between the trimmed V and J ends, which lost 2 bases and 3 bases, there was a span of 0 bases. The CDR3 spans 11 residues. CDR3: CASSVGNTIYF. The CDR3 coding sequence is TGTGCCAGCAGCGTTGGAAACACCATATATTTT.

On this clonotype itself: This may come from a read error, since a much larger clone is one base off. The gene calls are TRBV2 and TRBJ2-5, with a weak D call TRBD2 (5 bases). This CDR3 has 14 amino acids. Germline V gives CDR1 SNHLY, CDR2 FYNNEI. Trimming took off 3 bases at V and 1 base at J, with 9 bases between the two ends. The CDR3 bases are TGTGCCAGCAGTGAGGAGGCAGGCCAAGAGACCCAGTACTTC. Its protein is CASSEEAGQETQYF.

This clonotype has just one count. The V and J genes are TRBV4-1 and TRBJ1-2; 10 bases line up with TRBD1. The V and J ends lost 0 bases and 4 bases, in that order; junction bases with no gene match: 2. Germline V CDR1 and CDR2: MGHRA, YSYEKL. CDR3 length: 15 amino acids. The CDR3 loop reads CASSQDWDRGYGYTF. For the CDR3, the DNA is TGCGCCAGCAGCCAAGACTGGGACAGGGGCTATGGCTACACCTTC.

There are many counts of this clonotype. The chain combines TRBV14 with TRBJ2-3, with 11 bases matching TRBD2. V lost 4 bases to trimming and J lost 5 bases; unmatched junction nucleotides: 5. The germline CDR1 and CDR2 sequences are SGHDN and FVKESK. This CDR3 spans 15 amino acids. CDR3 sequence: CASSPLGLAGDTQYF. The CDR3 DNA reads as TGTGCCAGCAGCCCGCTCGGACTAGCGGGAGATACGCAGTATTTT.

This clonotype has just a few counts. The CDR3 loop is CASSLTTGWLETQYF. The CDR3 coding sequence is TGTGCCAGCAGCCTAACGACAGGGTGGTTAGAGACCCAGTACTTC. J is TRBJ2-5 and V is TRBV14; 7 nucleotides agree with TRBD1. With 4 bases clipped from V and 4 bases from J, the junction kept 9 bases outside the gene matches. The CDR3 is 15 residues long. Per germline, CDR1 SGHDN and CDR2 FVKESK.

The table lists this clonotype with a count of one. Since a much larger clone is just one base distant, this may be a read error. The chain couples TRBV2 to TRBJ2-4; D remains unclear. The CDR3 length is 11 residues. Trimming removed 4 bases from V and 9 bases from J, with 7 bases in between. Germline V gene sequence: CDR1 SNHLY, CDR2 FYNNEI. CDR3 amino acids: CASSASGIQYF. CDR3 DNA sequence: TGTGCCAGCAGTGCGAGTGGCATTCAGTACTTC.

This clonotype was seen a few times. This chain joins TRBV4-2 and TRBJ1-2; D remains unclear. Germline V lookup: CDR1 LGHNA, CDR2 YNFKEQ. V was cut by 0 bases and J by 0 bases, with 8 bases left in between. There are 15 residues in the CDR3. CDR3 nucleotides: TGTGCCAGCAGCCAAGAGGGCCCAGCTAACTATGGCTACACCTTC. It yields the protein CASSQEGPANYGYTF.

This clonotype was counted ten times or more. This rearrangement joins TRBV30 to TRBJ1-2; 7 bases map to TRBD1. Germline CDR1 is GTSNPN and CDR2 is SVGIG (reference sequence). This CDR3 comprises 13 residues. V trimming: 3 bases; J trimming: 1 base; junction bases outside the gene matches: 2. The CDR3 here is CAWRDRHNYGYTF. The CDR3 nucleotides are TGTGCCTGGAGGGACAGGCATAACTATGGCTACACCTTC. The entire variable domain, with the rest obtained from reference TRBV30 and TRBJ1-2, is as follows: SQTIHQWPATLVQPVGSPLSLECTVEGTSNPNLYWYRQAAGRGLQLLFYSVGIGQISSEVPQNLSASRPQDRQFILSSKKLLLSDSGFYLCAWRDRHNYGYTFGSGTRLTVV.

This clonotype showed up just a few times. The rearrangement joins TRBV29-1 to TRBJ2-5, with a weak D call TRBD1 (6 bases). Between the trimmed V and J ends, which lost 5 bases and 3 bases, there was a span of 16 bases. The CDR3 consists of 14 residues. Germline CDR1 and CDR2: SQVTM and ANQGSEA. The CDR3 here is CSVRDTGLKETQYF. The CDR3 DNA sequence: TGCAGCGTTAGGGACACAGGGCTTAAAGAGACCCAGTACTTC. Full variable domain (rest looked up from reference TRBV29-1 and TRBJ2-5): SAVISQKPSRDICQRGTSLTIQCQVDSQVTMMFWYRQQPGQSLTLIATANQGSEATYESGFVIDKFPISRPNLTFSTLTVSNMSPEDSSIYLCSVRDTGLKETQYFGPGTRLLVL.

As regards this clonotype: A much larger clone sits a single nucleotide away, making a read error possible. This chain connects TRBV6-2 or TRBV6-3 to TRBJ2-2; D is undetermined. Looked up from germline, CDR1 is MNHEY and CDR2 is SVGEGT. The CDR3 loop spans 16 amino acids. The CDR3 loop reads CAGSYPQGRNTGELFF. The CDR3 coding sequence is TGTGCCGGCAGTTACCCCCAAGGAAGGAACACCGGGGAGCTGTTTTTT.

CDR3 in DNA: TGCGCCAGCAGCTTGGCAGGGCAAGCTTTCTTT. Protein sequence: CASSLAGQAFF. The genes are TRBV5-1 and TRBJ1-1; D perhaps matches TRBD1 (5 bases). The CDR3 spans 11 residues. Trimming left V 0 bases short and J 9 bases short, with 6 bases between. The germline gives CDR1 SGHRS, CDR2 YFSETQ.

This clonotype was seen many times. The chain's CDR3 is CASSFGQYYEQYF. In nucleotides, the CDR3 is TGTGCCAGCAGCTTTGGCCAGTACTACGAGCAGTACTTC. This rearrangement joins TRBV11-3 to TRBJ2-7; D is uncertain. CDR3 length: 13 amino acids. Trimming removed 3 bases at V and 3 bases at J, with 9 bases between. Germline lookup yields CDR1 SGHNT and CDR2 YENEEA.

This clonotype was counted a few times. The V call is TRBV7-2, the J call TRBJ2-4; D remains ambiguous. Trimming took off 5 bases at V and 0 bases at J, with 14 bases between the two ends. The length of the CDR3 is 16 residues. The germline V gene has CDR1 SGHTA and CDR2 FQGNSA. CDR3 sequence (DNA): TGTGCCAGCAGCCCCCCCGGGCTTCTAGCCAAAAACATTCAGTACTTC. Protein product: CASSPPGLLAKNIQYF. Based on the CDR3 plus reference TRBV7-2 and TRBJ2-4, the full variable domain is GAGVSQSPSNKVTEKGKDVELRCDPISGHTALYWYRQSLGQGLEFLIYFQGNSAPDKSGLPSDRFSAERTGGSVSTLTIQRTQQEDSAVYLCASSPPGLLAKNIQYFGAGTRLSVL.

As regards this clonotype: A much larger clone lies one base from this, so it may be a read error. V gene TRBV18 combines with J gene TRBJ1-4, with a possible D match to TRBD1 (5 bases). Germline assignment: CDR1 KGHSH and CDR2 LQKENI. With 1 base removed from V and 6 bases from J, the gap between germline ends came to 15 bases. The CDR3 has 16 amino acids. CDR3 DNA sequence: TGTGCCAGCTCACCACAGTTCGGGACGGCCCATGAAAAACTGTTTTTT. Amino acids: CASSPQFGTAHEKLFF.

The chain combines TRBV20-1 with TRBJ1-4, with a possible D match to TRBD1 (5 bases). Germline lookup yields CDR1 DFQATT and CDR2 SNEGSKA (reference sequence). This CDR3 region has 17 residues. V was trimmed by 0 bases and J by 5 bases, leaving 19 bases between them. The chain's CDR3 is CSARDRKAGRANEKLFF. For the CDR3, the DNA is TGCAGTGCTAGAGATCGGAAGGCGGGACGAGCGAATGAAAAACTGTTTTTT.

To note about this clonotype: With a much larger clone just one base away, this may be a read error. CDR3 amino acids: CASKGLAGDGANVLTF. For the CDR3, the DNA is TGTGCCAGCAAGGGACTAGCGGGAGATGGGGCCAACGTCCTGACTTTC. This rearrangement joins TRBV3-1 to TRBJ2-6, with TRBD2 matching over 14 bases. The V and J ends lost 7 bases and 3 bases, in that order; junction bases with no gene match: 2. The CDR3 spans 16 residues. The germline V gene encodes CDR1 LGHDT and CDR2 YNNKEL (reference sequence).

This clonotype was observed at least ten times. The chain links TRBV2 to TRBJ1-4; D possibly corresponds to TRBD1 (6 bases). This CDR3 has 14 amino acids. Trimming took 7 bases from V and 4 from J, leaving 13 bases between them. Per germline, CDR1 SNHLY and CDR2 FYNNEI. CDR3 DNA sequence: TGTGCCAGCACCGTGACAGGACGTAATGAAAAACTGTTTTTT. Protein product: CASTVTGRNEKLFF.

As for this clonotype: A much larger clonotype is one base distant, so this may be a read error. The genes are TRBV6-9 and TRBJ2-1, with 7 bases aligning to TRBD2. This CDR3 is 14 amino acids long. Germline lookup yields CDR1 MNHGY and CDR2 SVAAGI. The CDR3 reads CVSSYASGYNEQFF. The DNA of the CDR3 is TGTGTCAGCAGTTACGCTAGCGGATACAATGAGCAGTTCTTC.

This clonotype appeared a few times. The rearrangement links TRBV6-9 to TRBJ1-5, with D perhaps matching TRBD1 (5 bases). V dropped 2 bases and J dropped 2 bases, with 13 bases sitting between them. The germline V gene encodes CDR1 MNHGY and CDR2 SVAAGI. The CDR3 is made up of 16 amino acids. DNA for the CDR3: TGTGCCAGCAGTTATGTTAGGGGCAGAGGCAATCAGCCCCAGCATTTT. Residues: CASSYVRGRGNQPQHF.

V usage is TRBV28 and J usage is TRBJ1-6; D is possibly TRBD1 (6 bases). CDR1 MDHEN and CDR2 SYDVKM come from the germline V gene. This CDR3 contains 13 residues. V was clipped by 4 bases and J by 9 bases, with 10 bases between them. The DNA of the CDR3 is TGTGCCAGCAGTTACAGGGATCGTTCACCCCTCCACTTT. Translating gives CASSYRDRSPLHF.

The chain couples TRBV3-1 to TRBJ1-1; D is possibly TRBD1 (6 bases). The CDR3 runs 15 residues. Trimming removed 5 bases from V and 1 base from J, with 14 bases in between. CDR1 and CDR2 from the germline V gene are LGHDT and YNNKEL (reference sequence). The DNA of the CDR3 is TGTGCCAGCAGCTACCAGGGGAGTGGGAACACTGAAGCTTTCTTT. Amino acids: CASSYQGSGNTEAFF.

This rearrangement joins TRBV5-6 to TRBJ1-2; D is perhaps TRBD1 (5 bases). CDR3 size: 13 residues. The V and J ends lost 5 bases and 6 bases respectively, with 14 bases between them. CDR1 is SGHDT, CDR2 YYEEEE, per germline. The CDR3 loop reads CASSSGHVDGYTF. CDR3 in DNA: TGTGCCAGCAGTTCCGGACATGTAGATGGCTACACCTTC.

Many counts were recorded for this clonotype. The chain has TRBV11-2 and TRBJ2-3, with D tentatively TRBD1 or TRBD2 (6 bases each). CDR3 length: 16 amino acids. The germline V gene encodes CDR1 SGHAT and CDR2 FQNNGV. Between the trimmed V and J ends, which lost 4 bases and 0 bases, there was a span of 14 bases. The DNA for the CDR3 is TGTGCCAGCAGCTGGGGGGCGGGGTGGAGCACAGATACGCAGTATTTT. This encodes CASSWGAGWSTDTQYF.